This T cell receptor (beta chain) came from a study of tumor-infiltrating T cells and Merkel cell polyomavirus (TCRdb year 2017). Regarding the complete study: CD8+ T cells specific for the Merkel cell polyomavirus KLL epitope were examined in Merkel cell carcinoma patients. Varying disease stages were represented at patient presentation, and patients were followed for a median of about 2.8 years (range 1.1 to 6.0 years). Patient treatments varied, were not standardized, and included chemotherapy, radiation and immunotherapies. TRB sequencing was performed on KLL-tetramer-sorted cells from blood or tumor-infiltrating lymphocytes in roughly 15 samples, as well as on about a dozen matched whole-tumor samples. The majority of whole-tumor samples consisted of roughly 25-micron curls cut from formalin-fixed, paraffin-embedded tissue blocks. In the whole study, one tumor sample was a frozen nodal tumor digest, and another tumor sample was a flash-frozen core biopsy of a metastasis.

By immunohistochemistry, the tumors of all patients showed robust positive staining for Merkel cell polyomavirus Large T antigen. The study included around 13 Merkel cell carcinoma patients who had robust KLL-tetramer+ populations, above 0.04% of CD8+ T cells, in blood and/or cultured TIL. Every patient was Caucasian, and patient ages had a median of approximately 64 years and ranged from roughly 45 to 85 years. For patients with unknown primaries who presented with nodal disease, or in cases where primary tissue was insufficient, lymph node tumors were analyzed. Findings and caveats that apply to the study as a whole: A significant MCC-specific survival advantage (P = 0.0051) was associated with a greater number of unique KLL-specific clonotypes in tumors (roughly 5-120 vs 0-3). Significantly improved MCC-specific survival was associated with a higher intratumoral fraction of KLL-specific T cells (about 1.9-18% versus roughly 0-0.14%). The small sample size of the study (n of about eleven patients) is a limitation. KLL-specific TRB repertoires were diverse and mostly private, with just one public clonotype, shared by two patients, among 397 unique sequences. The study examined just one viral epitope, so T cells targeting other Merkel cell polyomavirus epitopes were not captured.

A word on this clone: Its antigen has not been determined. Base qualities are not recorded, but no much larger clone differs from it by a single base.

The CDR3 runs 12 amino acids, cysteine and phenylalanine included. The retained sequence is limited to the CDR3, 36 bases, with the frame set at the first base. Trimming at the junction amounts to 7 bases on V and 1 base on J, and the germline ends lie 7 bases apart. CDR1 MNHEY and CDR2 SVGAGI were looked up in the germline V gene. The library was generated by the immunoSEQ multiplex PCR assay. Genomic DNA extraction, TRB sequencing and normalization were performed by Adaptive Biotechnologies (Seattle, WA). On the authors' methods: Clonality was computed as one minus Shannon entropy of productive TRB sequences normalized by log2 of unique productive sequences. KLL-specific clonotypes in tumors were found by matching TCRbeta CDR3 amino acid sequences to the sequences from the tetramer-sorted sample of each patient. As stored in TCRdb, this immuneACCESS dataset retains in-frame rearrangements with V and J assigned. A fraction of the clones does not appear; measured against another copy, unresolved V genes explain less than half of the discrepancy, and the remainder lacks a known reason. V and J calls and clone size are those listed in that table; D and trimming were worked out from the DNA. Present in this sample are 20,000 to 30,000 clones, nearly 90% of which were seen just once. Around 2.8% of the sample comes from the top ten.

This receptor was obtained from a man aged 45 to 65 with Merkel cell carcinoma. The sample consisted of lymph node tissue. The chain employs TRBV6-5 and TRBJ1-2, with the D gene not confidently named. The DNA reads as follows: TGTGCCAGCACCGGGGATAACTATGGCTACACCTTC. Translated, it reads CASTGDNYGYTF.